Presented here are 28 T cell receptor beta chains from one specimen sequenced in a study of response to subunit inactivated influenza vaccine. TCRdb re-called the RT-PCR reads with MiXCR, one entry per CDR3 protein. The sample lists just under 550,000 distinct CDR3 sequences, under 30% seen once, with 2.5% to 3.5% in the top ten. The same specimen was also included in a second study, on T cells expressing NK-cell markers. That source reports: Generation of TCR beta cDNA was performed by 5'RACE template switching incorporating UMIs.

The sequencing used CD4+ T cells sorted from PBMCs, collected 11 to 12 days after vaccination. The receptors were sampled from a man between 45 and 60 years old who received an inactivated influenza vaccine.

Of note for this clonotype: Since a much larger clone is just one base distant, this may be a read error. The CDR3 sequence is CASSKTSGGPNDEQFF. Here the CDR3 DNA reads TGCGCCAGCAGCAAGACTAGCGGGGGTCCCAACGATGAGCAGTTCTTC. The chain joins TRBV5-1 to TRBJ2-1; 12 bases map to TRBD2. With V trimmed by 4 bases and J by 8 bases, 10 bases remained unmatched. CDR3 size: 16 residues. Germline V CDR1 and CDR2: SGHRS, YFSETQ. The complete variable domain, with remaining parts taken from reference TRBV5-1 and TRBJ2-1, reads KAGVTQTPRYLIKTRGQQVTLSCSPISGHRSVSWYQQTPGQGLQFLFEYFSETQRNKGNFPGRFSGRQFSNSRSEMNVSTLELGDSALYLCASSKTSGGPNDEQFFGPGTRLTVL.

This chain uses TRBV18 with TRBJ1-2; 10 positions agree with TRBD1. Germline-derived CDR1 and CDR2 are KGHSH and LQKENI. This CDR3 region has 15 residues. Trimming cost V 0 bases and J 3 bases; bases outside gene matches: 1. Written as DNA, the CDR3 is TGTGCCAGCTCACCACCGGGACAGGGGTACTATGGCTACACCTTC. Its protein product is CASSPPGQGYYGYTF.

The CDR3, as DNA: TGTGCCAGCAGTGAAGCCCTTACTGACCCAACACGCAATGAGCAGTTCTTC. It yields the protein CASSEALTDPTRNEQFF. V and J are TRBV25-1 and TRBJ2-1; no firm D call. The germline V gene encodes CDR1 MGHDK and CDR2 SYGVNS. This CDR3 comprises 17 residues. The ends were cut back, 2 bases at V and 6 bases at J, with 20 bases in the middle.

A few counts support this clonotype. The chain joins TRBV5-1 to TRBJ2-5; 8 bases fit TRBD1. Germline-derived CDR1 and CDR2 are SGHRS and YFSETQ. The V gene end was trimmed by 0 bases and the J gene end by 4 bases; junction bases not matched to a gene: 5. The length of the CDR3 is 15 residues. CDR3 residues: CASSLGRTGGETQYF. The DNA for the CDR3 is TGCGCCAGCAGCTTGGGGAGAACAGGGGGAGAGACCCAGTACTTC.

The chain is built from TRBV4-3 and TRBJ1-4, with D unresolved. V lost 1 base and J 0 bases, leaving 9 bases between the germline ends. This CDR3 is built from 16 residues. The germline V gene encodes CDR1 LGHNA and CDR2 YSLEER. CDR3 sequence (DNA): TGCGCCAGCAGCCAAGGGAGGAGATCAACTAATGAAAAACTGTTTTTT. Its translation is CASSQGRRSTNEKLFF.

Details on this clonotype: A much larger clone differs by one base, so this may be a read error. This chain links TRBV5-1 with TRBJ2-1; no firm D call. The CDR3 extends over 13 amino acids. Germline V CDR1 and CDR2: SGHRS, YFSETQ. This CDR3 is CASSSTRYNEQLF. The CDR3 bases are TGCGCCAGCAGCTCGACACGGTACAATGAGCAGCTCTTC.

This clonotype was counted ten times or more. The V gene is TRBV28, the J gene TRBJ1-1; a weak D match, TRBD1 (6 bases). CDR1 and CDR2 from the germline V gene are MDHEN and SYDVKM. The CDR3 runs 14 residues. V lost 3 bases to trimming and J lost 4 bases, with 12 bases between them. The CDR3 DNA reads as TGTGCCAGCAGTTTTTATGGGGGGCCCACTGAAGCTTTCTTT. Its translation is CASSFYGGPTEAFF. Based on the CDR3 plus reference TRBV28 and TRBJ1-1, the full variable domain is DVKVTQSSRYLVKRTGEKVFLECVQDMDHENMFWYRQDPGLGLRLIYFSYDVKMKEKGDIPEGYSVSREKKERFSLILESASTNQTSMYLCASSFYGGPTEAFFGQGTRLTVV.

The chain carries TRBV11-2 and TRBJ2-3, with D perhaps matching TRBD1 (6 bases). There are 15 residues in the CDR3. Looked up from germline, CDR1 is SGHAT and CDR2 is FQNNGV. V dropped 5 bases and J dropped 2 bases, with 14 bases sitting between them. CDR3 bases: TGTGCCAGCAGCCTAACAGGGCCATTCACAGATACGCAGTATTTT. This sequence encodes CASSLTGPFTDTQYF.

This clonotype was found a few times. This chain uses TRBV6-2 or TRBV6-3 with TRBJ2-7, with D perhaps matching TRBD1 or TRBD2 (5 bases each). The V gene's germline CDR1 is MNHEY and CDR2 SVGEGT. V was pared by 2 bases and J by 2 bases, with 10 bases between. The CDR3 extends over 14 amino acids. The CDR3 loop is CASSYGWGTYEQYF. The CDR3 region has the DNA TGTGCCAGCAGTTACGGTTGGGGGACCTACGAGCAGTACTTC.

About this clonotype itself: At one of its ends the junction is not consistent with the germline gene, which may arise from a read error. The DNA for the CDR3 is TGTGCCAGCAGCCAGGACCCCCACCGGGACAGACAAGATACCCAGTACTTC. Its protein is CASSQDPHRDRQDTQYF. The rearrangement links TRBV3-1 to TRBJ2-5; 7 bases align to TRBD1. CDR1 is LGHDT, CDR2 YNNKEL, per germline (reference sequence). The CDR3 consists of 17 residues.

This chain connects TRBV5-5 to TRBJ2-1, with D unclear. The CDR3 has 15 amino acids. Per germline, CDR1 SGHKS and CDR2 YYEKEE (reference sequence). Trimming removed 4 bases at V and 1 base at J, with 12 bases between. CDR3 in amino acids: CASSTPLRSYNEQFF. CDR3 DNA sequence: TGTGCCAGCAGCACCCCGCTTCGATCCTACAATGAGCAGTTCTTC. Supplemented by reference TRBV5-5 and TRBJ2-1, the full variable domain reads DAGVTQSPTHLIKTRGQQVTLRCSPISGHKSVSWYQQVLGQGPQFIFQYYEKEERGRGNFPDRFSARQFPNYSSELNVNALLLGDSALYLCASSTPLRSYNEQFFGPGTRLTVL.

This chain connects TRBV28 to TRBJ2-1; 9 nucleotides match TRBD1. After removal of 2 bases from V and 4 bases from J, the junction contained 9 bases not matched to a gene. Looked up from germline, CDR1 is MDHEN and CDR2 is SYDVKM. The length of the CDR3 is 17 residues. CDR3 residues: CASSLRTGTGLYNEQFF. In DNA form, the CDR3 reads TGTGCCAGCAGTTTACGAACCGGGACAGGGTTATACAATGAGCAGTTCTTC. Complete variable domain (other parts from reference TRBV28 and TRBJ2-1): DVKVTQSSRYLVKRTGEKVFLECVQDMDHENMFWYRQDPGLGLRLIYFSYDVKMKEKGDIPEGYSVSREKKERFSLILESASTNQTSMYLCASSLRTGTGLYNEQFFGPGTRLTVL.

The CDR3 loop is CASSPRTAGSGNTIYF. Written as DNA, the CDR3 is TGTGCCAGCAGCCCCCGCACGGCGGGCTCTGGAAACACCATATATTTT. The genes are TRBV11-2 and TRBJ1-3; D is uncertain. The CDR3 runs to 16 residues. Trimming took 5 bases from V and 0 from J, leaving 14 bases between them. From germline, CDR1 is SGHAT and CDR2 FQNNGV. Full variable domain (remainder filled in from reference TRBV11-2 and TRBJ1-3): EAGVAQSPRYKIIEKRQSVAFWCNPISGHATLYWYQQILGQGPKLLIQFQNNGVVDDSQLPKDRFSAERLKGVDSTLKIQPAKLEDSAVYLCASSPRTAGSGNTIYFGEGSWLTVV.

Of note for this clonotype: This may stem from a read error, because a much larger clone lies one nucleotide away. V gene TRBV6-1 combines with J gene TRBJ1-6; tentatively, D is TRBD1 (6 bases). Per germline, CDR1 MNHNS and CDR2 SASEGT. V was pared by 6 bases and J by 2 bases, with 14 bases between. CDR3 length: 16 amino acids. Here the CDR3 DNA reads TGTGCCAGCAGAACAGGGATTAGCACCTATAATTCACCCCTCCACTTT. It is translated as CASRTGISTYNSPLHF.

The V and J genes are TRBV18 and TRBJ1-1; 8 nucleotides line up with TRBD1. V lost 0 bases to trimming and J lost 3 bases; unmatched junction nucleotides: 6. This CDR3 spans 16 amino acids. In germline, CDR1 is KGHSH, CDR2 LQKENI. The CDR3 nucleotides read TGTGCCAGCTCACCACCCACAACAGGGGGGGACACTGAAGCTTTCTTT. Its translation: CASSPPTTGGDTEAFF.

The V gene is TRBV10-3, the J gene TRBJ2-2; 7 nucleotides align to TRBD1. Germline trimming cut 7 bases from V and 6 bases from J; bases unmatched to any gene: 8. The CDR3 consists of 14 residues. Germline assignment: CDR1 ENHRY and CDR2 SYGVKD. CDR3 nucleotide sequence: TGTGCCATCAAGAACTTTGGGACAGCCGGGGAGCTGTTTTTT. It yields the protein CAIKNFGTAGELFF.

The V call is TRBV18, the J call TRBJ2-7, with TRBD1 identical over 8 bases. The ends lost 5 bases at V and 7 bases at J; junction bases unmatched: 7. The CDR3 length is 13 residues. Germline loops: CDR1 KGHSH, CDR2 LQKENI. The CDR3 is CASSSDRVGEQYF. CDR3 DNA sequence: TGTGCCAGCTCATCGGACAGGGTAGGGGAGCAGTACTTC.

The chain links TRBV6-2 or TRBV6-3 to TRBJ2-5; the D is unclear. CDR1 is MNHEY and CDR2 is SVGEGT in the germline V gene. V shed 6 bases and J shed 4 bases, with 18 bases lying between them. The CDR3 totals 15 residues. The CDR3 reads CASSTPPAMGETQYF. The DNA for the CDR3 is TGTGCCAGCAGCACCCCGCCGGCTATGGGAGAGACCCAGTACTTC.

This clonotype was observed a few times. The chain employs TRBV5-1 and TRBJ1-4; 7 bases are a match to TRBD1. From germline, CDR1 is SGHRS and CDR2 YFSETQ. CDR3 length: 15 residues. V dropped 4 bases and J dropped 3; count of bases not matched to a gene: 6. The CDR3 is CASSGGDSPNEKLFF. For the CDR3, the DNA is TGCGCCAGCAGCGGGGGGGACAGTCCTAATGAAAAACTGTTTTTT.

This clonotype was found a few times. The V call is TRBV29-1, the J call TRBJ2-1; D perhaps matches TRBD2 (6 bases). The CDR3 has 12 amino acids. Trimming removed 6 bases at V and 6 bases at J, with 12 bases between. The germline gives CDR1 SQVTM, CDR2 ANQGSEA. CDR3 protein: CSVSGSVNEQFF. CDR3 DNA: TGCAGCGTCTCCGGGAGCGTCAATGAGCAGTTCTTC.

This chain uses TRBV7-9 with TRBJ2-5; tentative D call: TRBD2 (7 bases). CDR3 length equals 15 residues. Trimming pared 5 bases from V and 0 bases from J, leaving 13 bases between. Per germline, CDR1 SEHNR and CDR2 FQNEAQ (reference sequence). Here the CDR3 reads CASSLTGGHQETQYF. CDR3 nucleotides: TGTGCCAGCAGCCTTACCGGGGGGCACCAAGAGACCCAGTACTTC.

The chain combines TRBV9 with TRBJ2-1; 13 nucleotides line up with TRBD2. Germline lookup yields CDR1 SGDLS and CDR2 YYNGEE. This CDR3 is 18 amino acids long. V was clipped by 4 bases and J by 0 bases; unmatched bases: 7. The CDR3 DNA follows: TGTGCCAGCAGCCCGGGACTAGCGGGGCCACCCTCCTACAATGAGCAGTTCTTC. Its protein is CASSPGLAGPPSYNEQFF.

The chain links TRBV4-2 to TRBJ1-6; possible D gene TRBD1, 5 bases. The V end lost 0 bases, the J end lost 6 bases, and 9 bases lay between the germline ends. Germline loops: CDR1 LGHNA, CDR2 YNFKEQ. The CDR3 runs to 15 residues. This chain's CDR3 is CASSQDRQGNSPLHF. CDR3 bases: TGTGCCAGCAGCCAAGATAGGCAGGGTAATTCACCCCTCCACTTT.

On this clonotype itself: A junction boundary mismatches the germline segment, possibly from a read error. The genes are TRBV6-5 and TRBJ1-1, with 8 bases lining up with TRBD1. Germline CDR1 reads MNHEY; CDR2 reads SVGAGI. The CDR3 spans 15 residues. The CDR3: CVSSLRDRGATEAFF. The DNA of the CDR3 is TGTGTCAGCAGTTTAAGAGACAGGGGAGCCACTGAAGCTTTCTTT.

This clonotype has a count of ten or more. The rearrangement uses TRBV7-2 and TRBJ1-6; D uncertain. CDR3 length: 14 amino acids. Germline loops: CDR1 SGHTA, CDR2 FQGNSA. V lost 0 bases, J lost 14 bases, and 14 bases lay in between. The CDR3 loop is CASSLAKGGRSLHF. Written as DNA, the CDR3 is TGTGCCAGCAGCTTAGCTAAAGGTGGGAGATCCCTCCACTTT. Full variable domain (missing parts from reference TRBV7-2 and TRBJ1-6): GAGVSQSPSNKVTEKGKDVELRCDPISGHTALYWYRQSLGQGLEFLIYFQGNSAPDKSGLPSDRFSAERTGGSVSTLTIQRTQQEDSAVYLCASSLAKGGRSLHFGNGTRLTVT.

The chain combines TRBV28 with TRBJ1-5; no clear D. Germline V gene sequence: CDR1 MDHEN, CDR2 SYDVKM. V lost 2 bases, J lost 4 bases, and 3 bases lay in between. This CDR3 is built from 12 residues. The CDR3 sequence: CASSLKNQPQHF. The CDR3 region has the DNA TGTGCCAGCAGTTTAAAGAATCAGCCCCAGCATTTT.

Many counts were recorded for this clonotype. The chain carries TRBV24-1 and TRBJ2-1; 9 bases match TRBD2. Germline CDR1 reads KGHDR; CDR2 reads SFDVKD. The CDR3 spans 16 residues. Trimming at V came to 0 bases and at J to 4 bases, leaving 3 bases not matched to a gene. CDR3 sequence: CATSDLGGRGYNEQFF. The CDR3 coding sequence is TGTGCCACCAGTGATTTGGGCGGGAGGGGGTACAATGAGCAGTTCTTC.

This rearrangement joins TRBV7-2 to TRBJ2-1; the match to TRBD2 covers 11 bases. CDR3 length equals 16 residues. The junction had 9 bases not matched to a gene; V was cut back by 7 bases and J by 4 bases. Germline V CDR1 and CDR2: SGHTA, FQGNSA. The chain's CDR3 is CASTTLAGESYNEQFF. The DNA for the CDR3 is TGTGCCAGCACTACACTAGCGGGAGAATCTTACAATGAGCAGTTCTTC.